Each of the 20 T cell receptor beta chains below was sequenced from the same sample in a study of blood T cell repertoires in COVID-19. Using immunoSEQ multiplex PCR, the repertoire was profiled, and TCRdb retains in-frame clones only, with some absent. This table has approximately 150,000 clones, around 83% appearing once. Source material: peripheral blood. These receptors all stem from a man aged 55-75 years with active or convalescent COVID-19.

The V call is TRBV29-1, the J call TRBJ1-1; no clear D. Germline V gene data show CDR1 as SQVTM and CDR2 as ANQGSEA. The CDR3 runs 14 residues. V gave up 4 bases and J gave up 1 base, with 13 bases separating them. The CDR3 loop reads CSVVNYRKNTEAFF. In nucleotides, the CDR3 is TGCAGCGTTGTGAATTACAGAAAGAACACTGAAGCTTTCTTT. The entire variable domain, with the rest obtained from reference TRBV29-1 and TRBJ1-1, is as follows: SAVISQKPSRDICQRGTSLTIQCQVDSQVTMMFWYRQQPGQSLTLIATANQGSEATYESGFVIDKFPISRPNLTFSTLTVSNMSPEDSSIYLCSVVNYRKNTEAFFGQGTRLTVV.

V is TRBV11-3 and J is TRBJ2-7, with 7 bases matching TRBD1. Germline trimming cut 5 bases from V and 5 bases from J; bases unmatched to any gene: 9. CDR3 size: 14 residues. Germline lookup yields CDR1 SGHNT and CDR2 YENEEA. The CDR3 coding sequence is TGTGCCAGCAGCCTACAGGGGAGTACCCACGAGCAGTACTTC. Its translation: CASSLQGSTHEQYF.

The V and J genes are TRBV13 and TRBJ2-2; 7 nucleotides line up with TRBD2. This CDR3 contains 21 residues. Germline CDR1 reads PRHDT; CDR2 reads FYEKMQ (reference sequence). V dropped 4 bases and J dropped 6; count of bases not matched to a gene: 26. CDR3: CASSSKPGLPSRPSLPGELFF. The CDR3 DNA sequence: TGTGCCAGCAGCTCCAAGCCGGGACTACCTAGCCGACCCTCACTCCCCGGGGAGCTGTTTTTT.

The chain joins TRBV19 to TRBJ2-1; weak D call: TRBD1 (5 bases). Per germline, CDR1 LNHDA and CDR2 SQIVND (reference sequence). V was cut by 5 bases and J by 7 bases, with 12 bases left in between. CDR3 size: 13 residues. The DNA of the CDR3 is TGTGCCAGTAGTTTCCCAGGGATGAATGAGCAGTTCTTC. Translated: CASSFPGMNEQFF.

The chain couples TRBV6-1 to TRBJ1-2; D might be TRBD1 (5 bases). The CDR3 is 16 amino acids. Germline CDR1 is MNHNS and CDR2 is SASEGT. V lost 3 bases to trimming and J lost 4 bases, with 18 bases between them. CDR3 sequence: CASSDSPPGRLYGYTF. CDR3 nucleotide sequence: TGTGCCAGCAGTGATTCACCCCCAGGGAGGCTCTATGGCTACACCTTC.

V usage is TRBV4-1 and J usage is TRBJ2-3, with TRBD1 identical over 8 bases. Germline assignment: CDR1 MGHRA and CDR2 YSYEKL. V dropped 2 bases and J dropped 6; count of bases not matched to a gene: 13. The CDR3 covers 17 residues. The CDR3 coding sequence is TGCGCCAGCAGCCAATACGGACAGGGACCATTTGTGGATACGCAGTATTTT. As protein: CASSQYGQGPFVDTQYF.

The rearrangement links TRBV5-1 to TRBJ2-6; tentative D call: TRBD2 (5 bases). The CDR3 sequence is 16 residues long. Trimming shortened V by 0 bases and J by 2 bases, and 9 bases separated the two germline ends. Per the germline V gene, CDR1 is SGHRS and CDR2 is YFSETQ. The CDR3 sequence: CASSLGWEPGANVLTF. CDR3 bases: TGCGCCAGCAGCTTGGGATGGGAGCCTGGGGCCAACGTCCTGACTTTC. Drawing the rest from reference TRBV5-1 and TRBJ2-6, the complete variable domain is KAGVTQTPRYLIKTRGQQVTLSCSPISGHRSVSWYQQTPGQGLQFLFEYFSETQRNKGNFPGRFSGRQFSNSRSEMNVSTLELGDSALYLCASSLGWEPGANVLTFGAGSRLTVL.

The DNA of the CDR3 is TGTGCCAGCAGCTTAGCGTGGGCAGGGGGTGATAATGAGCAGTTCTTC. Translating gives CASSLAWAGGDNEQFF. The rearrangement uses TRBV7-2 and TRBJ2-1; 7 nucleotides match TRBD1. The V segment lost 0 bases and the J segment 7 bases; nucleotides outside the gene matches: 9. CDR3 length: 16 residues. Germline lookup yields CDR1 SGHTA and CDR2 FQGNSA. Using reference TRBV7-2 and TRBJ2-1 for the parts outside the CDR3, the full variable domain is GAGVSQSPSNKVTEKGKDVELRCDPISGHTALYWYRQSLGQGLEFLIYFQGNSAPDKSGLPSDRFSAERTGGSVSTLTIQRTQQEDSAVYLCASSLAWAGGDNEQFFGPGTRLTVL.

The chain carries TRBV5-1 and TRBJ1-3; D remains unclear. Trimming cost V 4 bases and J 0 bases, with 5 bases left between them. The V gene's germline CDR1 is SGHRS and CDR2 YFSETQ. CDR3 size: 13 residues. The CDR3 here is CASSAGSGNTIYF. For the CDR3, the DNA is TGCGCCAGCAGCGCGGGCTCTGGAAACACCATATATTTT.

The chain is built from TRBV15 and TRBJ2-2; weak D call: TRBD2 (7 bases). Germline V lookup: CDR1 LNHNV, CDR2 YYDKDF (reference sequence). V lost 2 bases and J 0 bases, leaving 25 bases between the germline ends. This CDR3 is built from 21 residues. Written as DNA, the CDR3 is TGTGCCACCAGCAGATCTAGGGGGGGGATGAGCCGAGCCACGAACACCGGGGAGCTGTTTTTT. This sequence encodes CATSRSRGGMSRATNTGELFF.

The count of this clone is one. The V gene is TRBV9, the J gene TRBJ2-3; D may be TRBD2 (7 bases). Germline V lookup: CDR1 SGDLS, CDR2 YYNGEE. V lost 3 bases and J 6 bases, leaving 17 bases between the germline ends. The CDR3 has 15 amino acids. The CDR3 spells CASSAALGGQDTQYF. The CDR3 DNA reads as TGTGCCAGCAGCGCGGCTTTGGGGGGGCAGGATACGCAGTATTTT. The whole variable domain, filled in from reference TRBV9 and TRBJ2-3, reads DSGVTQTPKHLITATGQRVTLRCSPRSGDLSVYWYQQSLDQGLQFLIQYYNGEERAKGNILERFSAQQFPDLHSELNLSSLELGDSALYFCASSAALGGQDTQYFGPGTRLTVL.

The chain recombines TRBV9 with TRBJ2-5, with 12 bases fitting TRBD2. Unmatched junction bases numbered 8, after V lost 4 bases and J lost 4 bases. Per the germline V gene, CDR1 is SGDLS and CDR2 is YYNGEE. The CDR3 contains 16 residues. CDR3 in amino acids: CASSPAGLAGLETQYF. For the CDR3, the DNA is TGTGCCAGCAGCCCTGCAGGACTAGCGGGACTAGAGACCCAGTACTTC.

The rearrangement links TRBV3-1 (or the pseudogene TRBV3-2) to TRBJ2-6; TRBD2 aligns across 9 bases. The V gene end was trimmed by 5 bases and the J gene end by 0 bases; junction bases not matched to a gene: 5. The CDR3 extends over 17 amino acids. Germline lookup yields CDR1 LGHDT and CDR2 YNNKEL (reference sequence). DNA of the CDR3: TGTGCCAGCAGCACCCTAGCGGGGCACTCTGGGGCCAACGTCCTGACTTTC. The encoded protein is CASSTLAGHSGANVLTF.

The chain is built from TRBV7-2 and TRBJ2-2; D remains unclear. CDR3 size: 12 residues. Germline V gives CDR1 SGHTA, CDR2 FQGNSA. V lost 4 bases, J lost 4 bases, and 4 bases lay in between. The CDR3 nucleotides are TGTGCCAGCAGCTCTATCACCGGGGAGCTGTTTTTT. Residues: CASSSITGELFF.

CDR3: CASSLVGGTGGYTF. In DNA form, the CDR3 reads TGTGCCAGCAGCCTCGTCGGGGGAACGGGTGGCTACACCTTC. The V and J genes are TRBV9 and TRBJ1-2, with D tentatively TRBD1 (5 bases). The CDR3 extends over 14 amino acids. Germline-derived CDR1 and CDR2 are SGDLS and YYNGEE. The ends were cut back, 4 bases at V and 7 bases at J, with 17 bases in the middle.

The V and J genes are TRBV2 and TRBJ1-4; D is perhaps TRBD1 (5 bases). CDR3 size: 15 residues. Germline V lookup: CDR1 SNHLY, CDR2 FYNNEI. Trimming pared 0 bases from V and 8 bases from J, leaving 13 bases between. In DNA, the CDR3 is TGTGCCAGCAGTGAAGCTGGGCAGGGTGAGGAAAAACTGTTTTTT. Encoded protein: CASSEAGQGEEKLFF.

The V gene is TRBV21-1, the J gene TRBJ2-1; TRBD2, the table's D call, was not compared with the DNA. TRBV21-1 is labeled a pseudogene. This CDR3 contains 18 residues. The CDR3 DNA is TGTGCCAGCAGCAGCCCTAGCGGGTGCCTTCGCTCCTACAATGAGCAGTTCTTC. It encodes CASSSPSGCLRSYNEQFF.

The chain is built from TRBV19 and TRBJ1-6, with no clear D. CDR3 length: 12 residues. Germline V gives CDR1 LNHDA, CDR2 SQIVND (reference sequence). Trimming took 6 bases from V and 7 from J, leaving 7 bases between them. In nucleotides, the CDR3 is TGTGCCAGTAGACGGAGAAATTCACCCCTCCACTTT. This codes for CASRRRNSPLHF. The full variable domain, its missing parts supplied by reference TRBV19 and TRBJ1-6, is DGGITQSPKYLFRKEGQNVTLSCEQNLNHDAMYWYRQDPGQGLRLIYYSQIVNDFQKGDIAEGYSVSREKKESFPLTVTSAQKNPTAFYLCASRRRNSPLHFGNGTRLTVT.

V usage is TRBV11-3 and J usage is TRBJ2-2, with TRBD2 matching 7 bases. With 4 bases clipped from V and 4 bases from J, the junction kept 6 bases outside the gene matches. From germline, CDR1 is SGHNT and CDR2 YENEEA. The CDR3 totals 15 residues. The CDR3 protein is CASSSRTSGTGELFF. The CDR3 nucleotides read TGTGCCAGCAGCTCACGGACTAGTGGCACCGGGGAGCTGTTTTTT.

The chain combines TRBV6-6 with TRBJ1-2, with D perhaps matching TRBD1 (6 bases). CDR1 and CDR2 (germline): MNHNY, SVGAGI (reference sequence). V was pared by 7 bases and J by 4 bases, with 10 bases between. The CDR3 has 12 amino acids. The CDR3: CASTPGVYGYTF. Here the CDR3 DNA reads TGTGCCAGCACCCCAGGGGTCTATGGCTACACCTTC.